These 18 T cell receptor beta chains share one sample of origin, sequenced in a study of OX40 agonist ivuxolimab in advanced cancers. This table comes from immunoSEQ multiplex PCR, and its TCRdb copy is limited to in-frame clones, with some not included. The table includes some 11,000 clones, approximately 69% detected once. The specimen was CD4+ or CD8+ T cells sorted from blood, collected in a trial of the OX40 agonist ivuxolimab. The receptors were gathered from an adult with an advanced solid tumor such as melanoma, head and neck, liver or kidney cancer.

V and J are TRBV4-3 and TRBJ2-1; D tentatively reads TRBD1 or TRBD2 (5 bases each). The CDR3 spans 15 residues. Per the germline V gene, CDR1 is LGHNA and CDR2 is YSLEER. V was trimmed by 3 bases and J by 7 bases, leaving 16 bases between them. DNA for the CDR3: TGCGCCAGCAGCCAGCTACTAGTGGGGCATAATGAGCAGTTCTTC. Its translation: CASSQLLVGHNEQFF.

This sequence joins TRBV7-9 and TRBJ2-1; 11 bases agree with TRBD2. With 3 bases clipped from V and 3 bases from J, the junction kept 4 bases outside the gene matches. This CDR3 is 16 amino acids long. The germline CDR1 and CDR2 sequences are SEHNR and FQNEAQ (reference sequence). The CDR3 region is CASSFTGTSGYNEQFF. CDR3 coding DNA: TGTGCCAGCAGCTTTACCGGGACTAGCGGCTACAATGAGCAGTTCTTC.

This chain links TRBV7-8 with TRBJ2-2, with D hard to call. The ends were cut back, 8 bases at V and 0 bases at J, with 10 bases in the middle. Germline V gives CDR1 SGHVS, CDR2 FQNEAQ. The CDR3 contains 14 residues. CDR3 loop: CASRATANTGELFF. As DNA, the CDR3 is TGTGCCAGCCGCGCCACCGCGAACACCGGGGAGCTGTTTTTT.

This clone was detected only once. As DNA, the CDR3 is TGTGCCAGCAGTTACTCTGGGCAGGTTAATCAGCCCCAGCATTTT. Its translation is CASSYSGQVNQPQHF. This chain joins TRBV6-6 and TRBJ1-5; the D is unclear. Germline CDR1 MNHNY, CDR2 SVGAGI (reference sequence). V gave up 0 bases and J gave up 4 bases, with 10 bases separating them. The CDR3 is 15 residues long.

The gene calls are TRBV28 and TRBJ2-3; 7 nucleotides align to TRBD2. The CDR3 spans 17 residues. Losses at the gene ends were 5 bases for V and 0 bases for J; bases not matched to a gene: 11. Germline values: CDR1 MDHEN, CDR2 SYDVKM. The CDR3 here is CASSPSAAGESTDTQYF. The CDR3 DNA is TGTGCCAGCAGTCCCTCTGCGGCGGGAGAGAGCACAGATACGCAGTATTTT.

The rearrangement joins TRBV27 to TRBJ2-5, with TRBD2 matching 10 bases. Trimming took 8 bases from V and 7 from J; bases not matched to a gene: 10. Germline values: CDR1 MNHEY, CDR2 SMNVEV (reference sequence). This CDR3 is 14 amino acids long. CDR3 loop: CASAGLAASLTQYF. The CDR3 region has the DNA TGTGCCAGCGCTGGACTAGCGGCCAGTTTGACCCAGTACTTC.

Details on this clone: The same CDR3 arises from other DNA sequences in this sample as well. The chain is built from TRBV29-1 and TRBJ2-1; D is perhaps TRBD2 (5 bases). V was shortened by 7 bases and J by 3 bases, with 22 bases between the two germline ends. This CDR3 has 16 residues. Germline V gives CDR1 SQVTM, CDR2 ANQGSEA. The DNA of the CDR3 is TGCAGCGGAGAGGGTAGGCAACAAGGGTACTACAATGAGCAGTTCTTC. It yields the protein CSGEGRQQGYYNEQFF.

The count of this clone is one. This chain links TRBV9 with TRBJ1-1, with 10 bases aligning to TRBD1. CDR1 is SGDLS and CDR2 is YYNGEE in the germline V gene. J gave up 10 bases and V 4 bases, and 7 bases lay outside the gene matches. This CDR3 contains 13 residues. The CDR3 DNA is TGTGCCAGCAGCCAACATGGACAGGGGGGAGCTTTCTTT. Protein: CASSQHGQGGAFF.

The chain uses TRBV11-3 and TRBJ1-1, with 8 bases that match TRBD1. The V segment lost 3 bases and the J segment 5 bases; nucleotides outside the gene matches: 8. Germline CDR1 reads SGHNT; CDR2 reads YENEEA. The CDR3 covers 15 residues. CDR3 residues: CASSLRGQGPTEAFF. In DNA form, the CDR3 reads TGTGCCAGCAGCTTGAGAGGACAGGGTCCGACTGAAGCTTTCTTT.

Here the CDR3 DNA reads TGTGCCAGCAGTTCTAACTACGAGCAGTACTTC. Translating gives CASSSNYEQYF. The chain joins TRBV6-7 to TRBJ2-7; no firm D call. TRBV6-7 is labeled an ORF, and its function is uncertain. The CDR3 totals 11 residues. V was clipped by 4 bases and J by 3 bases, with 4 bases between them.

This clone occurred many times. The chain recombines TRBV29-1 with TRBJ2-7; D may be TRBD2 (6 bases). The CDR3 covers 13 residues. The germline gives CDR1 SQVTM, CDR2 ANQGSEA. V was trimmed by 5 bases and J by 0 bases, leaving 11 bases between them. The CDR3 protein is CSVIAVTSYEQYF. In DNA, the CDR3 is TGCAGCGTTATAGCGGTAACCTCCTACGAGCAGTACTTC.

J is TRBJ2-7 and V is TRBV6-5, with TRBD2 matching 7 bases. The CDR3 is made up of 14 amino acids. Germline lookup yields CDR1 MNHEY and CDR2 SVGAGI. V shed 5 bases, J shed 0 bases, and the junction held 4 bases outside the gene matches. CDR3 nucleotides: TGTGCCAGCAGTCTCGGCGGGAGCTCCTACGAGCAGTACTTC. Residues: CASSLGGSSYEQYF.

The CDR3 nucleotides are TGTGCCAGCAGATTTCAGGGAACTGAAGCTTTCTTT. This encodes CASRFQGTEAFF. The J gene is TRBJ1-1, the V gene TRBV11-3; possibly TRBD1 for D (5 bases). The CDR3 consists of 12 residues. Germline values: CDR1 SGHNT, CDR2 YENEEA. The V gene lost 6 bases and the J gene lost 5 bases, with 10 bases spanning the gap.

CDR3 coding DNA: TGTGCCAGCAGCTTAGGATCCTCGAGGGCTTACTACTATGGCTACACCTTC. It specifies CASSLGSSRAYYYGYTF. The chain recombines TRBV13 with TRBJ1-2; D is undetermined. The CDR3 covers 17 residues. Germline V lookup: CDR1 PRHDT, CDR2 FYEKMQ (reference sequence). V was clipped by 0 bases and J by 3 bases, with 17 bases between them.

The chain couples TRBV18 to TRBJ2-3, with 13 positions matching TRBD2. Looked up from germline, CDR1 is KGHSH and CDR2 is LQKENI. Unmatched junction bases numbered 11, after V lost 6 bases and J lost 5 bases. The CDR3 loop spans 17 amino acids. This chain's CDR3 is CASSYEGLAGAGDTQYF. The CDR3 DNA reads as TGTGCCAGCTCGTACGAAGGACTAGCGGGAGCTGGAGATACGCAGTATTTT.

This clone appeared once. Here the CDR3 reads CASRRRDGFPEAFF. Here the CDR3 DNA reads TGTGCCAGCAGACGCCGGGACGGCTTCCCTGAAGCTTTCTTT. The chain uses TRBV6-5 and TRBJ1-1, with D perhaps matching TRBD1 (5 bases). Germline lookup yields CDR1 MNHEY and CDR2 SVGAGI. Trimming took 6 bases from V and 6 from J, leaving 17 bases between them. There are 14 residues in the CDR3.

The CDR3 sequence: CASSEEGSGLQETQYF. CDR3 in DNA: TGCGCCAGCAGCGAAGAAGGTAGCGGGCTCCAAGAGACCCAGTACTTC. The chain combines TRBV5-1 with TRBJ2-5; the match to TRBD2 covers 7 bases. Looked up from germline, CDR1 is SGHRS and CDR2 is YFSETQ. After removal of 4 bases from V and 1 base from J, the junction contained 10 bases not matched to a gene. The CDR3 has 16 amino acids.

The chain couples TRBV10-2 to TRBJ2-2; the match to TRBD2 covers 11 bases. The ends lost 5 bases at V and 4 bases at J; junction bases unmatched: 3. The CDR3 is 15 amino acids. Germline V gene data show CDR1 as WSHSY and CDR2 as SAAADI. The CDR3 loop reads CASSLTSGITGELFF. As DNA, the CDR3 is TGCGCCAGCAGTTTGACTAGCGGGATCACCGGGGAGCTGTTTTTT.